This paragraph reports one TCR beta chain. The data were taken from a study of technical replicates of blood from a handful of donors. Assay: immunoSEQ multiplex PCR; the TCRdb copy retains only in-frame clones and omits some. The table lists more than 75,000 clones, around 86% of them singletons, with 4.5% to 5.5% in the top ten. The CDR3 covers 16 residues. J lost 6 bases, V lost 6 bases, and 11 bases had no gene match. The V gene's germline CDR1 is KGHSH and CDR2 LQKENI. Sequencing used PBMCs. This sequence was found in a human donor in good health. Some clones in this sample may be carry-over from other donors' samples. The chain recombines TRBV18 with TRBJ2-3; 11 bases are a match to TRBD2. CDR3 protein: CASSPELAGVRDTQYF. CDR3 DNA: TGTGCCAGCTCGCCAGAACTAGCGGGAGTAAGGGATACGCAGTATTTT.